Presented here are 12 T cell receptor beta chains from one specimen sequenced in a study of memory B cells and T cells in multiple sclerosis. Separate sequencing covered autoproliferating (CFSE-dim) and non-proliferating (CFSE-high) T cells from stimulus-free culture. Pooled replicate wells came from approximately 51 million CFSE-labeled PBMCs cultured 7 days without stimulus. Antigens of these TCRs are unknown. Sequencing was performed with immunoSEQ multiplex PCR; in TCRdb, only in-frame clones are kept and a portion is missing. The repertoire has 25,000 to 35,000 clones, about 82% of them found once; the top ten carry roughly 2.7%. Sequencing was done on a sample of PBMCs from blood kept in culture. These receptors were obtained from a human donor with multiple sclerosis.

The rearrangement uses TRBV7-3 and TRBJ2-5; no reliable D call. Germline CDR1 is SGHTA and CDR2 is FQGTGA. There are 13 residues in the CDR3. Trimming took off 5 bases at V and 3 bases at J, with 10 bases between the two ends. In DNA, the CDR3 is TGTGCCAGCAGCCTGGGCGTAAAAGAGACCCAGTACTTC. Its protein product is CASSLGVKETQYF.

The V call is TRBV7-3, the J call TRBJ1-2; possibly TRBD1 for D (6 bases). Per the germline V gene, CDR1 is SGHTA and CDR2 is FQGTGA. The V end lost 5 bases, the J end lost 8 bases, and 15 bases lay between the germline ends. This CDR3 spans 13 amino acids. The CDR3 bases are TGTGCCAGCAGCGCCCCACAGGGAGGCGGCTACACCTTC. Residues: CASSAPQGGGYTF.

The chain has TRBV30 and TRBJ2-7; 9 bases line up with TRBD2. With 2 bases clipped from V and 3 bases from J, the junction kept 11 bases outside the gene matches. This CDR3 spans 16 amino acids. The germline gives CDR1 GTSNPN, CDR2 SVGIG (reference sequence). Here the CDR3 reads CAWSPPSSGRIYEQYF. The CDR3 DNA sequence: TGTGCCTGGAGTCCACCGAGTAGCGGGAGAATCTACGAGCAGTACTTC.

The chain recombines TRBV7-9 with TRBJ1-2; TRBD1 matches 7 bases. The CDR3 loop spans 15 amino acids. CDR1 is SEHNR and CDR2 is FQNEAQ in the germline V gene (reference sequence). V shed 0 bases, J shed 8 bases, and the junction held 9 bases outside the gene matches. DNA of the CDR3: TGTGCCAGCAGCTTAGCCAGGGGGAGTGTTGAAGGCTACACCTTC. It codes for CASSLARGSVEGYTF.

The chain joins TRBV11-2 to TRBJ1-6; D gene ambiguous. Germline lookup yields CDR1 SGHAT and CDR2 FQNNGV. V was pared by 5 bases and J by 7 bases, with 3 bases between. The CDR3 covers 11 residues. CDR3 residues: CASSQNSPLHF. CDR3 DNA sequence: TGTGCCAGCAGCCAAAATTCACCCCTCCACTTT.

The rearrangement uses TRBV15 and TRBJ1-1; tentatively, D is TRBD1 (6 bases). Germline V gene data show CDR1 as LNHNV and CDR2 as YYDKDF (reference sequence). CDR3 size: 13 residues. Trimming pared 5 bases from V and 5 bases from J, leaving 12 bases between. CDR3 in amino acids: CATSLGGGTEAFF. CDR3 DNA sequence: TGTGCCACCAGCCTTGGAGGGGGAACTGAAGCTTTCTTT.

The chain links TRBV29-1 to TRBJ2-7; 7 positions agree with TRBD1. Germline CDR1 SQVTM, CDR2 ANQGSEA. This CDR3 is built from 14 residues. The J segment lost 0 bases and the V segment lost 6 bases, leaving 8 bases of the junction unmatched. The CDR3 DNA reads TGCAGCGTAAAAACAGGGGCGAGCTCCTACGAGCAGTACTTC. Its protein is CSVKTGASSYEQYF.

CDR3 in DNA: TGTGCCTGGAGTCGTGAGACTCGCTCGGATACGCAGTATTTT. It translates to CAWSRETRSDTQYF. This chain connects TRBV30 to TRBJ2-3; D unresolved. Germline V gene data show CDR1 as GTSNPN and CDR2 as SVGIG (reference sequence). The V end lost 2 bases, the J end lost 6 bases, and 15 bases lay between the germline ends. The CDR3 spans 14 residues.

The chain uses TRBV5-4 and TRBJ2-1, with D uncertain. Between the trimmed V and J ends, which lost 0 bases and 6 bases, there was a span of 7 bases. Germline CDR1 reads SGHNT; CDR2 reads YYREEE (reference sequence). This CDR3 comprises 13 residues. CDR3: CASSLVQRNEQFF. The CDR3 nucleotides are TGTGCCAGCAGCTTGGTCCAGCGCAATGAGCAGTTCTTC.

This chain uses TRBV28 with TRBJ2-3; 8 nucleotides align to TRBD2. The CDR3 has 17 residues. J lost 5 bases, V lost 7 bases, and 17 bases had no gene match. CDR1 MDHEN and CDR2 SYDVKM come from the germline V gene. CDR3 loop: CASTTWGSGKVGDTQYF. Written as DNA, the CDR3 is TGTGCCAGCACCACCTGGGGTAGCGGGAAGGTGGGAGATACGCAGTATTTT.

V and J are TRBV9 and TRBJ2-5; D possibly matches TRBD1 or TRBD2 (6 bases each). The CDR3 is 15 residues long. The germline V gene encodes CDR1 SGDLS and CDR2 YYNGEE. Trimming pared 4 bases from V and 5 bases from J, leaving 18 bases between. The CDR3 loop reads CASSPGSGAGETQYF. For the CDR3, the DNA is TGTGCCAGCAGCCCCGGGTCGGGGGCAGGTGAGACCCAGTACTTC.

The rearrangement uses TRBV4-1 and TRBJ1-1; tentatively, D is TRBD1 (6 bases). Between the trimmed V and J ends, which lost 2 bases and 0 bases, there was a span of 10 bases. The CDR3 has 15 residues. Germline assignment: CDR1 MGHRA and CDR2 YSYEKL. CDR3 bases: TGCGCCAGCAGCCAACGGGACACCTTGAACACTGAAGCTTTCTTT. The encoded protein is CASSQRDTLNTEAFF.